The 21 T cell receptor beta chains presented below share a single source sample, sequenced in a study of T cell responses to AZD1222 COVID-19 vaccine. Measured with immunoSEQ multiplex PCR; TCRdb has only the in-frame clones, and not every one. The sample has over 95,000 clones, around 89% seen once; the top ten hold 6% to 8%. The material was peripheral blood, obtained on day 0 of AZD1222 vaccination. Receptors originate from an adult in good health.

The V and J genes are TRBV2 and TRBJ1-1; the D gene is possibly TRBD1 (5 bases). Per germline, CDR1 SNHLY and CDR2 FYNNEI. This CDR3 region has 13 residues. The V and J ends lost 6 bases and 1 base respectively, with 9 bases between them. The CDR3 loop reads CASRAGPNTEAFF. CDR3 coding DNA: TGTGCCAGCAGGGCGGGACCGAACACTGAAGCTTTCTTT.

V gene TRBV9 combines with J gene TRBJ2-1; D ambiguous. V was pared by 3 bases and J by 0 bases, with 7 bases between. CDR1 and CDR2 (germline): SGDLS, YYNGEE. The CDR3 loop spans 14 amino acids. CDR3 DNA: TGTGCCAGCAGCGAAATGGGCTCCTACAATGAGCAGTTCTTC. Protein product: CASSEMGSYNEQFF.

The chain has TRBV7-9 and TRBJ2-7, with D maybe TRBD2 (5 bases). Trimming removed 5 bases from V and 1 base from J, with 9 bases in between. The length of the CDR3 is 13 residues. Per the germline V gene, CDR1 is SEHNR and CDR2 is FQNEAQ (reference sequence). The CDR3 sequence: CASSPGFSYEQYF. The CDR3 nucleotides read TGTGCCAGCAGCCCGGGATTTTCCTACGAGCAGTACTTC.

The genes are TRBV9 and TRBJ2-7, with 12 bases aligning to TRBD1. The CDR3 consists of 15 residues. Germline V gene data show CDR1 as SGDLS and CDR2 as YYNGEE. The J segment lost 5 bases and the V segment lost 4 bases, leaving 7 bases of the junction unmatched. CDR3 protein: CASSPPGQGAHEQYF. In DNA, the CDR3 is TGTGCCAGCAGCCCCCCGGGACAGGGGGCCCACGAGCAGTACTTC.

V usage is TRBV24-1 and J usage is TRBJ2-1, with 8 bases that match TRBD2. Looked up from germline, CDR1 is KGHDR and CDR2 is SFDVKD. The CDR3 extends over 17 amino acids. The V gene end was trimmed by 4 bases and the J gene end by 0 bases; junction bases not matched to a gene: 7. CDR3 in amino acids: CATSEPRGGTSYNEQFF. The CDR3 nucleotides are TGTGCCACCAGTGAGCCCCGGGGGGGGACCTCCTACAATGAGCAGTTCTTC.

V and J are TRBV11-3 and TRBJ1-2; D uncertain. Trimming shortened V by 5 bases and J by 5 bases, and 12 bases separated the two germline ends. The CDR3 is 13 amino acids. Per germline, CDR1 SGHNT and CDR2 YENEEA. The CDR3 DNA follows: TGTGCCAGCAGCCCAGGATGCCCTTATGGCTACACCTTC. Translation gives CASSPGCPYGYTF.

The chain combines TRBV5-1 with TRBJ2-2; either TRBD1 or TRBD2 may supply D (5 bases each). Trimming pared 1 base from V and 6 bases from J, leaving 16 bases between. The CDR3 consists of 16 residues. CDR1 SGHRS and CDR2 YFSETQ come from the germline V gene. The CDR3 DNA reads TGCGCCAGCAGCTTGACCGGGACGGCCAGTCCCGGGGAGCTGTTTTTT. It codes for CASSLTGTASPGELFF.

The rearrangement joins TRBV18 to TRBJ2-5, with D uncertain. Germline loops: CDR1 KGHSH, CDR2 LQKENI. Trimming removed 0 bases from V and 5 bases from J, with 10 bases in between. The CDR3 length is 14 residues. This CDR3 reads CASSPPGPWETQYF. CDR3 nucleotide sequence: TGTGCCAGCTCACCACCAGGACCGTGGGAGACCCAGTACTTC. The full variable domain, completed using reference TRBV18 and TRBJ2-5, is NAGVMQNPRHLVRRRGQEARLRCSPMKGHSHVYWYRQLPEEGLKFMVYLQKENIIDESGMPKERFSAEFPKEGPSILRIQQVVRGDSAAYFCASSPPGPWETQYFGPGTRLLVL.

This chain joins TRBV25-1 and TRBJ1-1; tentatively, D is TRBD1 (6 bases). The CDR3 runs to 15 residues. Germline values: CDR1 MGHDK, CDR2 SYGVNS. V dropped 2 bases and J dropped 1 base, with 11 bases sitting between them. The CDR3 region has the DNA TGTGCCAGCAGTGAACCAGGGGAGAAGAACACTGAAGCTTTCTTT. This sequence encodes CASSEPGEKNTEAFF. The full variable domain, with the rest looked up from reference TRBV25-1 and TRBJ1-1, is EADIYQTPRYLVIGTGKKITLECSQTMGHDKMYWYQQDPGMELHLIHYSYGVNSTEKGDLSSESTVSRIRTEHFPLTLESARPSHTSQYLCASSEPGEKNTEAFFGQGTRLTVV.

The genes are TRBV5-6 and TRBJ1-3; no clear D. This CDR3 has 13 amino acids. Germline lookup yields CDR1 SGHDT and CDR2 YYEEEE. The V and J ends lost 2 bases and 0 bases respectively, with 3 bases between them. As DNA, the CDR3 is TGTGCCAGCAGCTTCTACTCTGGAAACACCATATATTTT. Translating it yields CASSFYSGNTIYF.

This clone has a single count. The rearrangement joins TRBV7-2 to TRBJ2-5, with 8 nucleotides matching TRBD1. J gave up 5 bases and V 0 bases, and 5 bases lay outside the gene matches. CDR1 and CDR2 (germline): SGHTA, FQGNSA. The CDR3 is made up of 15 amino acids. The CDR3: CASSLAQGAWETQYF. In DNA form, the CDR3 reads TGTGCCAGCAGCTTAGCGCAGGGGGCTTGGGAGACCCAGTACTTC.

The gene calls are TRBV27 and TRBJ2-3, with D uncertain. V gave up 0 bases and J gave up 2 bases, with 12 bases separating them. This CDR3 is built from 16 residues. Germline-derived CDR1 and CDR2 are MNHEY and SMNVEV (reference sequence). The CDR3 is CASSLSYGRYTDTQYF. DNA of the CDR3: TGTGCCAGCAGTTTATCGTACGGCCGGTACACAGATACGCAGTATTTT.

V and J are TRBV9 and TRBJ2-5; D is unclear. V was shortened by 5 bases and J by 2 bases, with 19 bases between the two germline ends. CDR1 is SGDLS, CDR2 YYNGEE, per germline. The CDR3 is 16 residues long. CDR3 in amino acids: CASSYDNQVGQETQYF. In nucleotides, the CDR3 is TGTGCCAGCAGTTACGACAACCAGGTGGGGCAAGAGACCCAGTACTTC.

This clone was observed a single time. V and J are TRBV6-1 and TRBJ1-2; a possible D gene is TRBD1 (5 bases). Germline V gives CDR1 MNHNS, CDR2 SASEGT. The V end was cut by 1 base, the J end by 2 bases, with 8 bases between. The CDR3 is 14 amino acids. The CDR3 sequence: CASSEGSGNYGYTF. The CDR3 DNA reads as TGTGCCAGCAGTGAAGGTTCAGGGAACTATGGCTACACCTTC.

The chain carries TRBV6-2 or TRBV6-3 and TRBJ2-1; 8 positions agree with TRBD2. CDR3 size: 19 residues. The V segment lost 2 bases and the J segment 9 bases; nucleotides outside the gene matches: 21. Germline V CDR1 and CDR2: MNHEY, SVGEGT. This CDR3 is CASSYMPREREQGGGEQFF. The CDR3 coding sequence is TGTGCCAGCAGTTACATGCCCAGGGAGCGGGAGCAGGGCGGCGGTGAGCAGTTCTTC.

This chain links TRBV10-3 with TRBJ1-4; a possible D gene is TRBD1 (6 bases). The CDR3 covers 15 residues. With 6 bases removed from V and 5 bases from J, the gap between germline ends came to 16 bases. The V gene's germline CDR1 is ENHRY and CDR2 SYGVKD. This CDR3 reads CAISSKQGGNEKLFF. Here the CDR3 DNA reads TGTGCCATCAGCTCGAAACAAGGGGGAAATGAAAAACTGTTTTTT.

In its sample, this clone was seen once. The V call is TRBV12-3 or TRBV12-4, the J call TRBJ1-1, with unresolved D. The CDR3 loop spans 13 amino acids. The ends were cut back, 8 bases at V and 0 bases at J, with 10 bases in the middle. The CDR3 region is CASFRRMNTEAFF. In nucleotides, the CDR3 is TGTGCCAGCTTCAGAAGAATGAACACTGAAGCTTTCTTT.

Of note for this clone: The junction and the germline gene differ at one end; a read error may be behind it. This CDR3 is CASRGGIRF. The DNA of the CDR3 is TGTGCCAGCAGGGGAGGGATCCGCTTC. J is TRBJ2-7 and V is TRBV9, with 7 bases aligning to TRBD2. Germline V gene sequence: CDR1 SGDLS, CDR2 YYNGEE. This CDR3 has 9 residues.

In nucleotides, the CDR3 is TGTGCCAGTAGTGCCGGGGGCTTGAGCTCCTACGAGCAGTACTTC. It translates to CASSAGGLSSYEQYF. The rearrangement uses TRBV19 and TRBJ2-7; D could derive from TRBD1 or TRBD2 (6 bases each). V lost 5 bases and J 0 bases, leaving 14 bases between the germline ends. CDR1 and CDR2 (germline): LNHDA, SQIVND (reference sequence). The CDR3 length is 15 residues.

The V call is TRBV5-1, the J call TRBJ2-5, with D maybe TRBD2 (6 bases). CDR3 size: 16 residues. Germline CDR1 reads SGHRS; CDR2 reads YFSETQ. Trimming took off 0 bases at V and 2 bases at J, with 14 bases between the two ends. CDR3 protein: CASSLVGAREQETQYF. CDR3 in DNA: TGCGCCAGCAGCTTGGTGGGAGCGCGGGAACAAGAGACCCAGTACTTC.

The rearrangement uses TRBV7-2 and TRBJ2-1; D is undetermined. The CDR3 has 15 residues. Germline loops: CDR1 SGHTA, CDR2 FQGNSA. Between the trimmed V and J ends, which lost 3 bases and 0 bases, there was a span of 9 bases. The CDR3 DNA follows: TGTGCCAGCAGCTTCGTCCTCGGCTCCTACAATGAGCAGTTCTTC. Its protein is CASSFVLGSYNEQFF.